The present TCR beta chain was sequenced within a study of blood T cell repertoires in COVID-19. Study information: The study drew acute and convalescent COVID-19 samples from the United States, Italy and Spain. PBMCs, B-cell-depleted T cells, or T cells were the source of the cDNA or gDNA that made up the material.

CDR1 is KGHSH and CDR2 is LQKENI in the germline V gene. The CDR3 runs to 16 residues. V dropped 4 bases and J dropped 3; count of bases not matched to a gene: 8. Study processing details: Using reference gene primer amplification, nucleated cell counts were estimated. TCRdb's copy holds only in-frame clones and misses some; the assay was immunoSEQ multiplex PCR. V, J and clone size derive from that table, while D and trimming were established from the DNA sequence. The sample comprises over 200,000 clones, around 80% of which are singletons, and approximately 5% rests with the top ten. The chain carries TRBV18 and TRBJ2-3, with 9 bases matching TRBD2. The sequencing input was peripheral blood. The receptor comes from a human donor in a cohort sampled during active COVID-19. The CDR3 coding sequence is TGTGCCAGCTCACGAGACAGCGGGAGGTATACAGATACGCAGTATTTT. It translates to CASSRDSGRYTDTQYF.